The 11 T cell receptor beta chains listed next were all sequenced from one sample in a study of tumor-infiltrating lymphocytes in primary liver carcinoma. Total RNA amounting to 500 ng was the source from which TCR beta cDNA was made with a constant-region primer. Libraries of TCR beta came from three nested multiplex PCR rounds with slightly modified ARM-PCR. It was with TRBV1-TRBV30 forward primers and a C-beta reverse primer that the first two PCR rounds were run, at about 10 cycles each. TCRdb re-called the multiplex PCR reads through MiXCR, storing one row per CDR3 protein. The data hold about 200,000 distinct CDR3 sequences, with over 80% observed a single time. Joint extraction of RNA and DNA used 20-30 mg of bulk tissue that was unsorted. Specimen: tumor tissue from primary liver carcinoma. These receptors were taken from a man in his forties with primary liver carcinoma and hepatitis B virus infection.

Comments on this clonotype: The germline gene is not matched at one end of the junction; a read error may be the cause. The chain couples TRBV6-6 to TRBJ2-1; possible D gene TRBD1, 5 bases. Germline CDR1 is MNHNY and CDR2 is SVGAGI (reference sequence). The CDR3 spans 14 residues. The CDR3 bases are TGTGCCAGCAGTTATTCCCAGGGTTACAATGACCAGTTCTTC. Amino acid sequence: CASSYSQGYNDQFF.

Points on this clonotype: Its ends do not fully match the called genes, so a read error is possible. The V and J genes are TRBV28 and TRBJ2-5, with D unresolved. The length of the CDR3 is 14 residues. Germline V gene data show CDR1 as MDHEN and CDR2 as SYDVKM. In DNA form, the CDR3 reads TGTGCCAGCAGTCGTGACGTTGGGCAAGAGAGCCAGTACTTC. It encodes CASSRDVGQESQYF.

This clonotype has at least ten counts. CDR3 residues: CASSQDQEREQYF. As DNA, the CDR3 is TGTGCCAGCAGCCAAGATCAGGAACGGGAGCAGTACTTC. The chain recombines TRBV14 with TRBJ2-7; D gene uncertain. CDR1 and CDR2 from the germline V gene are SGHDN and FVKESK. The CDR3 has 13 amino acids. V lost 0 bases and J lost 7, with 10 bases in between.

For this clonotype: A junction end diverges from the germline sequence, so it may reflect a read error. The V gene is TRBV5-6, the J gene TRBJ2-2; TRBD2 might be the D (5 bases). The CDR3 loop spans 17 amino acids. Germline values: CDR1 SGHDT, CDR2 YYEEEE. The CDR3 coding sequence is TGTGCCAGCGCCGCACAGTGTGCTCCATCGAACACCGGGGAGCAGTTTTTT. This translates into CASAAQCAPSNTGEQFF.

On this clonotype: One junction end does not reproduce the germline sequence, and a read error may be involved. This chain uses TRBV6-5 with TRBJ2-1; 7 bases fit TRBD2. The CDR3 has 15 residues. Per germline, CDR1 MNHEY and CDR2 SVGAGI. CDR3 DNA sequence: TGTGCCAACAGGTCCAGCGGGAAAGCCTACAATGAGCAGTTTTTC. Its protein product is CANRSSGKAYNEQFF.

The chain joins TRBV11-1 to TRBJ2-7, with D tentatively TRBD2 (6 bases). Trimming cost V 5 bases and J 0 bases, with 20 bases left between them. CDR1 and CDR2 from the germline V gene are SGHAT and FQDESV (reference sequence). The CDR3 has 17 residues. The CDR3 sequence is CASSIGPAGESSYEQYF. In DNA, the CDR3 is TGTGCCAGCAGCATAGGACCAGCGGGTGAAAGCTCCTACGAGCAGTACTTC.

As concerns this clonotype: This may come from a read error, since a much larger clone is one base off. V and J are TRBV7-8 and TRBJ2-5, with D unclear. This CDR3 is built from 11 residues. V gave up 8 bases and J gave up 5 bases, with 9 bases separating them. The germline V gene encodes CDR1 SGHVS and CDR2 FQNEAQ. The DNA of the CDR3 is TGTGCCAGCGACCTAGGGGAGACCCAGTACTTC. As protein: CASDLGETQYF.

The sample holds a few counts of this clonotype. One junction end disagrees with the germline gene, perhaps due to a read error. The J gene is TRBJ2-7, the V gene TRBV11-2; D is uncertain. The germline V gene encodes CDR1 SGHAT and CDR2 FQNNGV. The CDR3 spans 15 residues. The CDR3: CASSLAGESHDEQYF. The DNA for the CDR3 is TGTGCCAGCAGCTTAGCGGGCGAGAGTCACGACGAGCAGTATTTC. The full variable domain, completed using reference TRBV11-2 and TRBJ2-7, is EAGVAQSPRYKIIEKRQSVAFWCNPISGHATLYWYQQILGQGPKLLIQFQNNGVVDDSQLPKDRFSAERLKGVDSTLKIQPAKLEDSAVYLCASSLAGESHDEQYFGPGTRLTVT.

Concerning this clonotype itself: A junction end diverges from the germline sequence, so it may reflect a read error. The V gene is TRBV29-1, the J gene TRBJ1-2; D gene unclear. Per germline, CDR1 SQVTM and CDR2 ANQGSEA. The CDR3 is 18 residues long. The CDR3 sequence: CSVGAPAGTQVANYDYTF. CDR3 nucleotides: TGCAGCGTTGGGGCACCAGCAGGAACTCAAGTGGCTAACTATGACTACACGTTC.

The rearrangement links TRBV4-3 to TRBJ2-5; TRBD2 matches 7 bases. The length of the CDR3 is 17 residues. In germline, CDR1 is LGHNA, CDR2 YSLEER. V lost 1 base, J lost 8 bases, and 16 bases stayed unmatched. The CDR3 protein is CASSQAASGRTGNTQYF. The CDR3 nucleotides read TGCGCCAGCAGCCAAGCGGCTAGCGGTAGGACTGGTAATACCCAGTACTTC.

The CDR3 loop reads CASSLALEGAGRSTEAFF. The DNA of the CDR3 is TGTGCCAGCAGTTTAGCGCTAGAAGGGGCAGGGCGGTCCACTGAAGCTTTCTTT. This chain links TRBV12-3 or TRBV12-4 with TRBJ1-1; D is perhaps TRBD1 (5 bases). This CDR3 comprises 18 residues. The germline V and J ends were trimmed by 0 bases and 4 bases, with 21 bases remaining between them.